This T cell receptor (beta chain) originates from a study of T cell changes during pregnancy in multiple sclerosis. TCRdb's table, derived via immunoSEQ multiplex PCR, lists solely in-frame clones and lacks some. The data contain roughly 90,000 clones, over 85% of them seen just once; the ten biggest clones take up approximately 4.7%. The CDR3 is made up of 14 amino acids. Germline values: CDR1 LNHDA, CDR2 SQIVND (reference sequence). V was pared by 7 bases and J by 8 bases, with 9 bases of the junction left unmatched. J is TRBJ1-4 and V is TRBV19; 8 bases fit TRBD1. This clonotype was sampled from a female donor with multiple sclerosis, enrolled in a pregnancy study. The source material was peripheral blood, sampled in the first trimester of pregnancy. CDR3 sequence reads: CASTEDRDGEKLFF. The CDR3 DNA reads as TGTGCCAGTACCGAGGACAGGGATGGCGAAAAACTGTTTTTT. The entire variable domain, with the rest obtained from reference TRBV19 and TRBJ1-4, is as follows: DGGITQSPKYLFRKEGQNVTLSCEQNLNHDAMYWYRQDPGQGLRLIYYSQIVNDFQKGDIAEGYSVSREKKESFPLTVTSAQKNPTAFYLCASTEDRDGEKLFFGSGTQLSVL.